Described below is a single T cell receptor beta chain sequence and its context. There are 15 residues in the CDR3. Germline V gene sequence: CDR1 MNHNS, CDR2 SASEGT. V was trimmed by 0 bases and J by 8 bases, leaving 16 bases between them. The entry originates in a study of T cells in localized non-small cell lung cancer. Profiling relied on immunoSEQ multiplex PCR, and the TCRdb table lists in-frame clones only, not all of them. The sample contains about 26,000 clones, more than 85% of which appear only once. The origin of this receptor is a female donor older than 55 with stage II squamous cell lung carcinoma. Specimen: peripheral blood, collected before any cancer treatment. The gene calls are TRBV6-1 and TRBJ1-2; D ambiguous. The CDR3 is CASSEARAVARGYTF. Written as DNA, the CDR3 is TGTGCCAGCAGTGAAGCGCGGGCGGTCGCGCGCGGCTACACCTTC.